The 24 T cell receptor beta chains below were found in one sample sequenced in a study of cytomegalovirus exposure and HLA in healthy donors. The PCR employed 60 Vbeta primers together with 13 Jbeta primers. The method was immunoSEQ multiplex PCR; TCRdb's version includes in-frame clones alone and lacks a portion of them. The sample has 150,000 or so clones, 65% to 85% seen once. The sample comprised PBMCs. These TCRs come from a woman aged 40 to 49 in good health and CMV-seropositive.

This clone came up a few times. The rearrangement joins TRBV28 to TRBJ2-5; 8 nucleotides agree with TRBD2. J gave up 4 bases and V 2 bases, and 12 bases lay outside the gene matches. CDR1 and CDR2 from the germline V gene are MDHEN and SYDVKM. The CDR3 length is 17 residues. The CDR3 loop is CASSLVSGGPGGETQYF. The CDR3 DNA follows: TGTGCCAGCAGTTTAGTCAGCGGGGGCCCCGGGGGAGAGACCCAGTACTTC.

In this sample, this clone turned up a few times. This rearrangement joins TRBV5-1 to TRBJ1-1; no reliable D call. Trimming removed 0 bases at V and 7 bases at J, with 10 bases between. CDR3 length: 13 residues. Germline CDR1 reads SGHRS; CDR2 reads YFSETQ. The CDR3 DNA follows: TGCGCCAGCAGCTTGGGGACTTCGATTGAAGCTTTCTTT. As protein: CASSLGTSIEAFF.

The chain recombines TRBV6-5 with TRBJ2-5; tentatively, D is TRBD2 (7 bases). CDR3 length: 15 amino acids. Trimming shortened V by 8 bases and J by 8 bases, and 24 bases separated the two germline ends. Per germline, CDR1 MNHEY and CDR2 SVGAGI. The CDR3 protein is CASQTSGGPGITQYF. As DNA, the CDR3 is TGTGCCAGCCAAACCTCCGGGGGGCCGGGTATCACCCAGTACTTC.

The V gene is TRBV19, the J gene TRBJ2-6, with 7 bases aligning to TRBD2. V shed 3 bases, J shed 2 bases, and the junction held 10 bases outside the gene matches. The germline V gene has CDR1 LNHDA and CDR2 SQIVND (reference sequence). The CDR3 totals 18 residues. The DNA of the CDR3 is TGTGCCAGTAGTATGTGGACGGGAGGAGGAACTGGGGCCAACGTCCTGACTTTC. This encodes CASSMWTGGGTGANVLTF.

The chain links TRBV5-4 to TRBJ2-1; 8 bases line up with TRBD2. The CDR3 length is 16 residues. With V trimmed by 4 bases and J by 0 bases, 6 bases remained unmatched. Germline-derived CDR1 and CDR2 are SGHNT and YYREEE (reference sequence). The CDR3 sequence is CASSTSGGLSYNEQFF. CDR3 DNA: TGTGCCAGCAGCACCTCGGGGGGGCTCTCCTACAATGAGCAGTTCTTC.

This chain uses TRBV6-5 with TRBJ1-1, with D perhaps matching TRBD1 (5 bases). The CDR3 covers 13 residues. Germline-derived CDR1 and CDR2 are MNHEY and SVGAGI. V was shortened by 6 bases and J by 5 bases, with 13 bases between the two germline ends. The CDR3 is CASSRPGRTEAFF. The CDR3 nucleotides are TGTGCCAGCAGCCGCCCAGGGCGTACTGAAGCTTTCTTT.

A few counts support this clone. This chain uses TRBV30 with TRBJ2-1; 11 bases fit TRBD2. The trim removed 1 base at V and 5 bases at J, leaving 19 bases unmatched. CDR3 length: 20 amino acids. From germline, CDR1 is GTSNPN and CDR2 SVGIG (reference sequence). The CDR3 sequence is CAWSAYSGLAGGGGDNEQFF. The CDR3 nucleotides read TGTGCCTGGAGTGCATACTCGGGGCTAGCGGGGGGCGGGGGTGACAATGAGCAGTTCTTC.

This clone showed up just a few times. The chain's CDR3 is CASSQGGTGLYGYTF. CDR3 DNA sequence: TGCGCCAGCAGCCAGGGCGGGACAGGCCTCTATGGCTACACCTTC. This chain joins TRBV4-1 and TRBJ1-2; TRBD1 aligns across 8 bases. The germline CDR1 and CDR2 sequences are MGHRA and YSYEKL. This CDR3 has 15 amino acids. V lost 3 bases and J lost 4; bases outside the gene matches: 7.

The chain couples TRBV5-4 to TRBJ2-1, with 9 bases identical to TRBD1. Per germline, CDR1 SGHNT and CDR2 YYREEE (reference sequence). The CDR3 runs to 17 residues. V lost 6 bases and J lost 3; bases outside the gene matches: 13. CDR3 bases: TGTGCCAGCACCTCGGCCGGACCGGGACAGGGCTACAATGAGCAGTTCTTC. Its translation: CASTSAGPGQGYNEQFF.

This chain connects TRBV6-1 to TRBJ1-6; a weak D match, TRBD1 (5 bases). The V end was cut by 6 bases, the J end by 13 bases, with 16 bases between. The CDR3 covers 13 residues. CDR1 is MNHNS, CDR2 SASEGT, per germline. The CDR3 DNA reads TGTGCCAGCAGGACCCACGGGGGGGGGCCCCTCCACTTT. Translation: CASRTHGGGPLHF.

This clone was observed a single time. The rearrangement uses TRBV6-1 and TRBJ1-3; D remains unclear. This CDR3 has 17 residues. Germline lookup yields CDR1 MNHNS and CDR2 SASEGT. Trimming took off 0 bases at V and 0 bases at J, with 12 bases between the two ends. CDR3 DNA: TGTGCCAGCAGTGAAGCCGGGAGTCGGGTCTCTGGAAACACCATATATTTT. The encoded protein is CASSEAGSRVSGNTIYF.

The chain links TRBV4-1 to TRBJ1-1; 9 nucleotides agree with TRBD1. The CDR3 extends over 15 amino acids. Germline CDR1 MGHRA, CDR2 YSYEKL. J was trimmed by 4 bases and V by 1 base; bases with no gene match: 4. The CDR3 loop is CASSQATGGGTEAFF. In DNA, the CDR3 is TGCGCCAGCAGCCAAGCAACAGGGGGCGGCACTGAAGCTTTCTTT.

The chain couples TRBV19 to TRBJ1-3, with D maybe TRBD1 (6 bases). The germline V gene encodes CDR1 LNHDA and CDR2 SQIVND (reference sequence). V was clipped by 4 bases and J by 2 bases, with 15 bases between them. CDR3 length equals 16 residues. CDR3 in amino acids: CASSTPTGIAGNTIYF. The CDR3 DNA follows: TGTGCCAGTAGTACCCCGACAGGTATCGCTGGAAACACCATATATTTT.

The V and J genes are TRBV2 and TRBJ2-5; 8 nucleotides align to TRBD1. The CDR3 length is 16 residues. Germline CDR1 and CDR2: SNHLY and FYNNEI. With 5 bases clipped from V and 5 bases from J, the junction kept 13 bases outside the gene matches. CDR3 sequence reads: CASSLDGQGLWETQYF. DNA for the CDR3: TGTGCCAGCAGTCTCGATGGACAGGGCCTCTGGGAGACCCAGTACTTC.

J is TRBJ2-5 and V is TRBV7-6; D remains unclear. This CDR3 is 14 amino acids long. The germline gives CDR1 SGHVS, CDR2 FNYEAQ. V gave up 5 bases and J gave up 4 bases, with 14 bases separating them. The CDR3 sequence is CASSRTQLLETQYF. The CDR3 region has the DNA TGTGCCAGCAGCCGCACACAGTTACTAGAGACCCAGTACTTC.

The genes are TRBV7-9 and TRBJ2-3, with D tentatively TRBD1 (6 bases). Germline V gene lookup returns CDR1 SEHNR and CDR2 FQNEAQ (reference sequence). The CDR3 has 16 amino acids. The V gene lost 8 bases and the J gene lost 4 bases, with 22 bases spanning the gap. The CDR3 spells CASSTPVLGAADTQYF. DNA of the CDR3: TGTGCCAGCTCAACCCCGGTATTGGGGGCCGCAGATACGCAGTATTTT.

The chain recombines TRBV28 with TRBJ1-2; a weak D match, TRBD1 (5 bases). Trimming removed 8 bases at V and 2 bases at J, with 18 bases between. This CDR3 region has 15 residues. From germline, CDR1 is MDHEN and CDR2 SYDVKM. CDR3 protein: CASAKPAQGNYGYTF. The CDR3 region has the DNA TGTGCCAGCGCGAAGCCCGCGCAGGGAAACTATGGCTACACCTTC.

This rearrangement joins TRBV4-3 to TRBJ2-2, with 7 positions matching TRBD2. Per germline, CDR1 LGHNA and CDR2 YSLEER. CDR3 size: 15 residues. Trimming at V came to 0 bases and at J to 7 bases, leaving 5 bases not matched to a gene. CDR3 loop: CASSQDLGGVGELFF. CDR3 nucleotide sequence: TGCGCCAGCAGCCAAGATCTTGGGGGGGTCGGGGAGCTGTTTTTT.

The CDR3 sequence: CASSLTGINIQYF. CDR3 DNA sequence: TGTGCCAGCAGCCTAACAGGGATCAACATTCAGTACTTC. The chain combines TRBV6-1 with TRBJ2-4, with D possibly matching TRBD1 (6 bases). Germline V gene data show CDR1 as MNHNS and CDR2 as SASEGT. V shed 6 bases and J shed 7 bases, with 13 bases lying between them. The CDR3 sequence is 13 residues long.

CDR3 amino acids: CASSLVTGAVETQYF. The CDR3 DNA sequence: TGTGCCAGCAGCTTAGTGACAGGGGCAGTAGAGACCCAGTACTTC. V and J are TRBV7-2 and TRBJ2-5; 8 bases map to TRBD1. V shed 1 base and J 4 bases; nucleotides not matched to a gene: 5. Germline V gene data show CDR1 as SGHTA and CDR2 as FQGNSA. The CDR3 sequence is 15 residues long.

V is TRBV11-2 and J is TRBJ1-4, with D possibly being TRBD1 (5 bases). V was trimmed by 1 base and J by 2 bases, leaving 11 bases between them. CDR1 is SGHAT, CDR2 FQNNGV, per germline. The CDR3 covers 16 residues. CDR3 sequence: CASSLGSGGTNEKLFF. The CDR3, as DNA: TGTGCCAGCAGCTTAGGTTCGGGGGGGACTAATGAAAAACTGTTTTTT.

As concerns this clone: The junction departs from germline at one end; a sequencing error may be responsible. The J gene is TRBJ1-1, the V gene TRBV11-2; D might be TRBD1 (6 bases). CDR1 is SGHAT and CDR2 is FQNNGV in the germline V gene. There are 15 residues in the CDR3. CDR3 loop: CVSSRVVTGNTEAFF. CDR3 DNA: TGTGTCAGCAGCCGCGTCGTGACAGGGAACACTGAAGCTTTCTTT.

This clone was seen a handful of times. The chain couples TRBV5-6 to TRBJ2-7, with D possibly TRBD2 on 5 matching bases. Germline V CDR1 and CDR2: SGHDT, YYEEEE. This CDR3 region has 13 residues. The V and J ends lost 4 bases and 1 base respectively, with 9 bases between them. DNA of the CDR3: TGTGCCAGCAGCCCCGGGGTTTCCTACGAGCAGTACTTC. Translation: CASSPGVSYEQYF.

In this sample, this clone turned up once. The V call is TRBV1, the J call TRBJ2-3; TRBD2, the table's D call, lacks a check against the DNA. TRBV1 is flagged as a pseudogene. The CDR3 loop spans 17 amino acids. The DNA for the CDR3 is TGCACCAGCAGCCAGGCCGAAAGCGGGGCTTTCACAGATACGCAGTATTTT. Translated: CTSSQAESGAFTDTQYF.